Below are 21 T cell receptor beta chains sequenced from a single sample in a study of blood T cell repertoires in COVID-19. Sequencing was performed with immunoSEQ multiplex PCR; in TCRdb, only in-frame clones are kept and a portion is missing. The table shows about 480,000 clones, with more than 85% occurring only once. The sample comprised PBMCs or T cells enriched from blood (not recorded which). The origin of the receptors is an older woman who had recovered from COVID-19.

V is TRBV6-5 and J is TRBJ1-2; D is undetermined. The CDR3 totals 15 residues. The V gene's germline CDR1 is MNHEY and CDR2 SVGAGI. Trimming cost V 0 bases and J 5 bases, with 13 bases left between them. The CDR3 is CASSYSVGPKYGYTF. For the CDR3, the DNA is TGTGCCAGCAGTTACTCGGTTGGGCCGAAATATGGCTACACCTTC.

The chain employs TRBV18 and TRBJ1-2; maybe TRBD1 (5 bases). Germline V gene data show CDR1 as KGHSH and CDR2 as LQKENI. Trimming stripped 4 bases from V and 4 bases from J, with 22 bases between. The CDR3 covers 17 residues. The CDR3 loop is CASSLGVPETVIYGYTF. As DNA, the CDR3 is TGTGCCAGCTCACTTGGGGTGCCAGAGACAGTAATCTATGGCTACACCTTC.

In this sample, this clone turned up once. CDR3 nucleotides: TGTGCCAGCACCGTCGGGGGGACAGGGGTAAACACTGAAGCTTTCTTT. Translated: CASTVGGTGVNTEAFF. The chain combines TRBV2 with TRBJ1-1; the match to TRBD1 covers 10 bases. Losses at the gene ends were 7 bases for V and 2 bases for J; bases not matched to a gene: 10. Germline V gene sequence: CDR1 SNHLY, CDR2 FYNNEI. This CDR3 comprises 16 residues.

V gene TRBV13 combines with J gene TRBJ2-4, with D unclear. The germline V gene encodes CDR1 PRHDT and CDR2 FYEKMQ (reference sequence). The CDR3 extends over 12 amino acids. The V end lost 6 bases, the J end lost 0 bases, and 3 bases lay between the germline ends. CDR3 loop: CASSLAKNIQYF. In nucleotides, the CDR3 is TGTGCCAGCAGTCTAGCCAAAAACATTCAGTACTTC.

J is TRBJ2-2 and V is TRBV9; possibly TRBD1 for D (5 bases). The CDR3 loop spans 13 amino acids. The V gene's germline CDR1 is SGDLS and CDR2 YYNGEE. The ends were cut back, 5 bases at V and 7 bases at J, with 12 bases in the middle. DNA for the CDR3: TGTGCCAGCAGGCCTCAGGGCGGCGGGGAGCTGTTTTTT. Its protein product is CASRPQGGGELFF.

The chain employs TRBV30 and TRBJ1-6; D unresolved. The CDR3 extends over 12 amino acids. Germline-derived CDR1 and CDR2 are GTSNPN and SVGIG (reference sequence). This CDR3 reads CAGQPSNSPLHF. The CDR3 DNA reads TGTGCGGGCCAACCCTCTAATTCACCCCTCCACTTT.

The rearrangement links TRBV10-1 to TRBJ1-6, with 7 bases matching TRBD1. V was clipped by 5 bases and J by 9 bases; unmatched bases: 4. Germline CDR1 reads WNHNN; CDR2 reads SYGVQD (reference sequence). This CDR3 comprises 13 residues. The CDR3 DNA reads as TGCGCCAGCAGTCCGGGACAGTTTTCACCCCTCCACTTT. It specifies CASSPGQFSPLHF.

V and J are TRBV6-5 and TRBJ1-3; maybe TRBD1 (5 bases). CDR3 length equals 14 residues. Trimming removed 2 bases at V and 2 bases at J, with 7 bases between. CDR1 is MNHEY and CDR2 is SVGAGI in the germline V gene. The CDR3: CASSYDRPGNTIYF. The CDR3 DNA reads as TGTGCCAGCAGTTACGACAGACCTGGAAACACCATATATTTT.

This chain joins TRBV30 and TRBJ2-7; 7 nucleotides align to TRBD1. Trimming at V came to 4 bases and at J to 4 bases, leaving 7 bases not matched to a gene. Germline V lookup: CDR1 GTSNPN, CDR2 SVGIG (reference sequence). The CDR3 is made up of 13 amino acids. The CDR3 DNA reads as TGTGCCTGGAAGACAGGGCTTCGTTACGAGCAGTACGTC. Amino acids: CAWKTGLRYEQYV.

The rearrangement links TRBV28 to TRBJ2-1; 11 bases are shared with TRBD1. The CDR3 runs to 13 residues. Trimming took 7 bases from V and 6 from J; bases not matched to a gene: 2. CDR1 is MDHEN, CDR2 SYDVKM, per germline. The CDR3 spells CASTGTGGNEQFF. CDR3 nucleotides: TGTGCCAGCACAGGGACAGGGGGCAATGAGCAGTTCTTC.

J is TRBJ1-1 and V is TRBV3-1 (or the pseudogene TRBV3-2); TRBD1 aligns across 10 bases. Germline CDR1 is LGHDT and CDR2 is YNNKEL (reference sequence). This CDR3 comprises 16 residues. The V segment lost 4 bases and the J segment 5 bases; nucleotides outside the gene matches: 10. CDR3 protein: CASSRTGGSRETEAFF. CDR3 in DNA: TGTGCCAGCAGCCGGACAGGGGGATCCCGAGAGACTGAAGCTTTCTTT.

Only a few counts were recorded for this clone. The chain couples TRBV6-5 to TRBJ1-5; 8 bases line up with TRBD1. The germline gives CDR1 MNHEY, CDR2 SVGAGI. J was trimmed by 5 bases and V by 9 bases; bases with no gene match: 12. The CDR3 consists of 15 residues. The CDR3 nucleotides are TGTGCCAGTTTTCTTGGACAGGGAGGACATCAGCCCCAGCATTTT. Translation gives CASFLGQGGHQPQHF.

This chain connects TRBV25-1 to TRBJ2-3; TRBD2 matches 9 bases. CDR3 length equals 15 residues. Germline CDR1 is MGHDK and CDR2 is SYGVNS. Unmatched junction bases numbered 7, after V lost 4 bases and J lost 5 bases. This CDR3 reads CASSVGGGAGDTQYF. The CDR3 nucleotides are TGTGCCAGCAGTGTGGGCGGGGGGGCTGGAGATACGCAGTATTTT.

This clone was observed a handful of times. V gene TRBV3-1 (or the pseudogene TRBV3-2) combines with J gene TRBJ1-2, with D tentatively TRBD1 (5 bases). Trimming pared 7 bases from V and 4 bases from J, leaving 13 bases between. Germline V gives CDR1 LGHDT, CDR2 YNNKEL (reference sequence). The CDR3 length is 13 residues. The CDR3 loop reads CASKTASTYGYTF. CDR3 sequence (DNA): TGTGCCAGCAAGACAGCTTCAACCTATGGCTACACCTTC.

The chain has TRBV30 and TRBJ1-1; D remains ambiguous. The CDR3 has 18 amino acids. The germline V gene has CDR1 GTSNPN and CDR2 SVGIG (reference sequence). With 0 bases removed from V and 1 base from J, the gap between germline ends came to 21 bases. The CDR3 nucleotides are TGTGCCTGGAGTGTACTAAGGACGGGGAATTCACAGAACACTGAAGCTTTCTTT. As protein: CAWSVLRTGNSQNTEAFF. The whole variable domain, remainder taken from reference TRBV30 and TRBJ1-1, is SQTIHQWPATLVQPVGSPLSLECTVEGTSNPNLYWYRQAAGRGLQLLFYSVGIGQISSEVPQNLSASRPQDRQFILSSKKLLLSDSGFYLCAWSVLRTGNSQNTEAFFGQGTRLTVV.

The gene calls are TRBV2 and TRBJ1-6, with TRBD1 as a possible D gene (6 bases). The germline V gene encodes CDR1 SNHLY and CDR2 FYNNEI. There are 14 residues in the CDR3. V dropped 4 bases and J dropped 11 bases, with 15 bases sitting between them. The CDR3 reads CASSGNSRGPPLHF. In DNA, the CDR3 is TGTGCCAGCAGTGGGAATAGCAGGGGCCCACCCCTCCACTTT.

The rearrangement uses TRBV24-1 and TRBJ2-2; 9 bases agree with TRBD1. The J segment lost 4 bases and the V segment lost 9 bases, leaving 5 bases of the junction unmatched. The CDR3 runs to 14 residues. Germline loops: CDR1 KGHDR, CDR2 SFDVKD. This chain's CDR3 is CATEDRGGTGELFF. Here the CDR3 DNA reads TGTGCCACCGAGGACAGGGGTGGCACCGGGGAGCTGTTTTTT.

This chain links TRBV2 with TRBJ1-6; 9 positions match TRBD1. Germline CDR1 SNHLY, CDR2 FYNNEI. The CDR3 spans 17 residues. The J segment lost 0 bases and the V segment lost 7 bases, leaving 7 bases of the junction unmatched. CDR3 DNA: TGTGCCAGCAAGGGACAGGGAGTCCCCTCCTATAATTCACCCCTCCACTTT. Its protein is CASKGQGVPSYNSPLHF.

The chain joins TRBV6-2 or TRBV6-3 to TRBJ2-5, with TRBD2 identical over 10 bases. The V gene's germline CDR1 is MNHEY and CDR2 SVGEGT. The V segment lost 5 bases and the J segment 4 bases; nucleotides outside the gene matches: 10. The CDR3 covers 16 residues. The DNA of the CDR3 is TGTGCCAGCAGTCTCACTAGCGGGGAATGGGGAGAGACCCAGTACTTC. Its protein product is CASSLTSGEWGETQYF.

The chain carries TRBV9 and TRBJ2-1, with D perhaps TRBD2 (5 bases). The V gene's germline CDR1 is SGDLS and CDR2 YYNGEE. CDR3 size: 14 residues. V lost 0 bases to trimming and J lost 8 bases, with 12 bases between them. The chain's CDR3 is CASSVVASGHEQFF. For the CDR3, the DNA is TGTGCCAGCAGCGTAGTAGCGTCAGGCCATGAGCAGTTCTTC.

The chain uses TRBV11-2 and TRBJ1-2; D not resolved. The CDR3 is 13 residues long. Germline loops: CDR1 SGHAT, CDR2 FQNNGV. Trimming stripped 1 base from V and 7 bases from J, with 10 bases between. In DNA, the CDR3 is TGTGCCAGCAGCTTAGTTGGGGAGGGTGGCTACACCTTC. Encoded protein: CASSLVGEGGYTF.